This T cell receptor beta chain was obtained from a study of response to subunit inactivated influenza vaccine. As for this clonotype: Its specificity is unknown. A much larger clone is a single base away; this may be a read error.

TCRdb reanalysed the RT-PCR reads using MiXCR and keeps one entry per CDR3 protein. The data hold 150,000 to 200,000 distinct CDR3 sequences, with roughly a tenth observed a single time. Findings and caveats of the study: The study's authors posited that every seasonal influenza vaccination enlists few new T cells.

The CDR3 covers 14 residues. Germline V gene lookup returns CDR1 SGHRS and CDR2 YFSETQ. This sequence joins TRBV5-1 and TRBJ1-4, with a tentative D call TRBD1 (5 bases). The input for sequencing was non-naive T cells sorted from PBMCs, taken roughly 45 days after vaccination. This sequence originates from a middle-aged man who received an inactivated influenza vaccine. CDR3 in DNA: TGCGCCAGCAGCCGAGAGGGGCCTAATGAAAAACTGTCTTTT. This codes for CASSREGPNEKLSF.